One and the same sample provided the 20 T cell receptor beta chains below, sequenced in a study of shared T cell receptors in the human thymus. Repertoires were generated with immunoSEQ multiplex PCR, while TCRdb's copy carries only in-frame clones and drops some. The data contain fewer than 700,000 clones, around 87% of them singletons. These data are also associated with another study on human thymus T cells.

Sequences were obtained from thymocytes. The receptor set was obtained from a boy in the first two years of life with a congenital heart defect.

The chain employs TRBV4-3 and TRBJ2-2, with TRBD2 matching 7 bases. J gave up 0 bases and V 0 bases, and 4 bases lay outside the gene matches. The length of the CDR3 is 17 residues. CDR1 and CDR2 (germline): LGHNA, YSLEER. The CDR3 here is CASSQDSSGTNTGELFF. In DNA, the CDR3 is TGCGCCAGCAGCCAAGATTCTAGCGGTACGAACACCGGGGAGCTGTTTTTT.

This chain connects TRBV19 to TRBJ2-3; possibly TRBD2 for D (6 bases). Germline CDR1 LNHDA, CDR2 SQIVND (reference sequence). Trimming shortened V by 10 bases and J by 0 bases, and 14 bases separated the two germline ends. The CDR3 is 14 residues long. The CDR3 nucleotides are TGTGCCACCCCAAAGGCGGGAAGCACAGATACGCAGTATTTT. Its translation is CATPKAGSTDTQYF.

The chain's CDR3 is CASSPGENTNGYTF. CDR3 nucleotide sequence: TGTGCCAGCAGCCCGGGGGAGAATACGAATGGCTACACCTTC. This chain links TRBV7-2 with TRBJ1-2, with D possibly matching TRBD1 (5 bases). The CDR3 has 14 residues. V lost 5 bases, J lost 6 bases, and 16 bases lay in between. Germline V CDR1 and CDR2: SGHTA, FQGNSA.

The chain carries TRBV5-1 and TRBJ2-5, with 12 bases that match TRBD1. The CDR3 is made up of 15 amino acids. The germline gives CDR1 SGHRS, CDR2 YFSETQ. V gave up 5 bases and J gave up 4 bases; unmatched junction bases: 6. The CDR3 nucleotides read TGCGCCAGCAGGAGGGGACAGGGGGCAGGAGAGACCCAGTACTTC. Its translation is CASRRGQGAGETQYF. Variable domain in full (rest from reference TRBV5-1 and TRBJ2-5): KAGVTQTPRYLIKTRGQQVTLSCSPISGHRSVSWYQQTPGQGLQFLFEYFSETQRNKGNFPGRFSGRQFSNSRSEMNVSTLELGDSALYLCASRRGQGAGETQYFGPGTRLLVL.

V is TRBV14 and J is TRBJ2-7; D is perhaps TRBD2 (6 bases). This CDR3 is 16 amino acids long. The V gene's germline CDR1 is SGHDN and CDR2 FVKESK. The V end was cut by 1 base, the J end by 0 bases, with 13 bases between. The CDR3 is CASSQVERAHSYEQYF. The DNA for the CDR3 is TGTGCCAGCAGCCAAGTCGAGCGGGCTCACTCCTACGAGCAGTACTTC.

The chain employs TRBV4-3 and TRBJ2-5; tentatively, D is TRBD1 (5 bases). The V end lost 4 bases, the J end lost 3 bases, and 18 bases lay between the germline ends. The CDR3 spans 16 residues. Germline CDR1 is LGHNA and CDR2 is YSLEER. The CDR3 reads CASSRWWGPGEETQYF. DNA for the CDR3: TGCGCCAGCAGCCGGTGGTGGGGCCCCGGAGAAGAGACCCAGTACTTC.

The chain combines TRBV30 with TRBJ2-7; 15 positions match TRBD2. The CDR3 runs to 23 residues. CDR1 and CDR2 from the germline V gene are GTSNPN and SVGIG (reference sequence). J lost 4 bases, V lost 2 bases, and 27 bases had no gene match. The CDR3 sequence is CAWSRLPTRAGGLAGGAGYEQYF. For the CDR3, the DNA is TGTGCCTGGAGTCGGCTCCCCACCCGAGCCGGGGGACTAGCGGGAGGAGCAGGATACGAGCAGTACTTC.

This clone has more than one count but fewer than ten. CDR3 amino acids: CSVVWGRGPQHF. The CDR3 DNA sequence: TGCAGCGTTGTATGGGGCCGAGGACCCCAGCATTTT. The gene calls are TRBV29-1 and TRBJ1-5, with D perhaps matching TRBD1 (5 bases). Germline CDR1 reads SQVTM; CDR2 reads ANQGSEA. CDR3 size: 12 residues. Trimming stripped 4 bases from V and 10 bases from J, with 14 bases between.

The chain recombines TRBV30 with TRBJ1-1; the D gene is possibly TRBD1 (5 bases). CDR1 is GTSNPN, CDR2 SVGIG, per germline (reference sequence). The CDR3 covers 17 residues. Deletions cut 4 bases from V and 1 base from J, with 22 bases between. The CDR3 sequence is CAWIGGGWTSQNTEAFF. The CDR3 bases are TGTGCCTGGATCGGGGGGGGGTGGACGTCCCAGAACACTGAAGCTTTCTTT.

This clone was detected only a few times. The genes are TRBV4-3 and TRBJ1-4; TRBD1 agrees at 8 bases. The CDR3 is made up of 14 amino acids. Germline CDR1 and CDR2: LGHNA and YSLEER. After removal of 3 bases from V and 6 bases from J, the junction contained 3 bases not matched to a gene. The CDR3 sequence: CASSQWGQDEKLFF. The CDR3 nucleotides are TGCGCCAGCAGCCAGTGGGGACAGGATGAAAAACTGTTTTTT.

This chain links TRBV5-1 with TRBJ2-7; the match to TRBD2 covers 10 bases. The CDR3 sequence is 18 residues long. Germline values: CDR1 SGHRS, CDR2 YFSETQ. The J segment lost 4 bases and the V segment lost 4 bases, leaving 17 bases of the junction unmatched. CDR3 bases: TGCGCCAGCAGCAAGGACAGGGCGCTAGCGGGAGCTCGTTACGAGCAGTACTTC. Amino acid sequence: CASSKDRALAGARYEQYF.

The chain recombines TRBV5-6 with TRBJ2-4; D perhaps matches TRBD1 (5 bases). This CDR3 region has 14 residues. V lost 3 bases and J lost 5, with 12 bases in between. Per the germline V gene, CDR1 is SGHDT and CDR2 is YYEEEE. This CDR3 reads CASSYRFRQNIQYF. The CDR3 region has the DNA TGTGCCAGCAGCTACAGGTTTAGGCAAAACATTCAGTACTTC.

The CDR3 nucleotides are TGTGCCAGCAGGGCGACTAGCGGGAGACCAGATACGCAGTATTTT. This encodes CASRATSGRPDTQYF. This chain connects TRBV6-1 to TRBJ2-3; TRBD2 aligns across 12 bases. This CDR3 region has 15 residues. Germline CDR1 reads MNHNS; CDR2 reads SASEGT. Trimming at V came to 6 bases and at J to 4 bases, leaving 5 bases not matched to a gene.

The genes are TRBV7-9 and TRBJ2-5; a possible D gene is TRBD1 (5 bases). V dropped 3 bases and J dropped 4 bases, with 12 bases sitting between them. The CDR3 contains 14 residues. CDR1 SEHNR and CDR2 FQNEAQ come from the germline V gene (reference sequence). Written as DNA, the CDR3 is TGTGCCAGCAGCTTCACCGATGGGGCAGAGACCCAGTACTTC. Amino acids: CASSFTDGAETQYF.

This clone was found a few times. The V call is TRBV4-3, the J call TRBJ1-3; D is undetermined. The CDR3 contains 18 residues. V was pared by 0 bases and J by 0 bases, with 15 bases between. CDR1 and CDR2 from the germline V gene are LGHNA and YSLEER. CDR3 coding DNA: TGCGCCAGCAGCCAAGATTGGGCAGCTACGCGCTCTGGAAACACCATATATTTT. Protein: CASSQDWAATRSGNTIYF.

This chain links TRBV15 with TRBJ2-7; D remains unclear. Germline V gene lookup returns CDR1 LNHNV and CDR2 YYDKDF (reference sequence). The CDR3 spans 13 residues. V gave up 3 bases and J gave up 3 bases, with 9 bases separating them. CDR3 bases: TGTGCCACCAGCAGTCCTTCCTTCTACGAGCAGTACTTC. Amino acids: CATSSPSFYEQYF.

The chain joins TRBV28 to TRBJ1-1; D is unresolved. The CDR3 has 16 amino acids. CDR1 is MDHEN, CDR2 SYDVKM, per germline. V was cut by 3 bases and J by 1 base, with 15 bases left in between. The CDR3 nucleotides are TGTGCCAGCAGTTTTTACGGTCGTCGACAGAACACTGAAGCTTTCTTT. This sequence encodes CASSFYGRRQNTEAFF.

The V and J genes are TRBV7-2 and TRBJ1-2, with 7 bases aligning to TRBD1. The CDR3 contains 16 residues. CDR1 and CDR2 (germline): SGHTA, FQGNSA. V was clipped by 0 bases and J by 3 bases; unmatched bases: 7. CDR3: CASSLAGGGPDYGYTF. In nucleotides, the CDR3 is TGTGCCAGCAGCTTAGCTGGAGGGGGCCCAGACTATGGCTACACCTTC.

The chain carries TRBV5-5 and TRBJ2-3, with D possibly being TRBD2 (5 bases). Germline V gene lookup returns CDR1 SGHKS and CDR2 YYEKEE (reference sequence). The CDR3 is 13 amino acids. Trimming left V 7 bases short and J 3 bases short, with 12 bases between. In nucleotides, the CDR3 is TGTGCCAGCGCGGGCCGGAGGACAGATACGCAGTATTTT. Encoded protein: CASAGRRTDTQYF.

CDR3: CASSLSRAGENSNQPQHF. For the CDR3, the DNA is TGTGCCAGCAGTTTATCGAGGGCAGGAGAGAATAGCAATCAGCCCCAGCATTTT. J is TRBJ1-5 and V is TRBV27, with D unclear. CDR3 length equals 18 residues. V lost 0 bases and J 0 bases, leaving 15 bases between the germline ends. Per the germline V gene, CDR1 is MNHEY and CDR2 is SMNVEV (reference sequence).